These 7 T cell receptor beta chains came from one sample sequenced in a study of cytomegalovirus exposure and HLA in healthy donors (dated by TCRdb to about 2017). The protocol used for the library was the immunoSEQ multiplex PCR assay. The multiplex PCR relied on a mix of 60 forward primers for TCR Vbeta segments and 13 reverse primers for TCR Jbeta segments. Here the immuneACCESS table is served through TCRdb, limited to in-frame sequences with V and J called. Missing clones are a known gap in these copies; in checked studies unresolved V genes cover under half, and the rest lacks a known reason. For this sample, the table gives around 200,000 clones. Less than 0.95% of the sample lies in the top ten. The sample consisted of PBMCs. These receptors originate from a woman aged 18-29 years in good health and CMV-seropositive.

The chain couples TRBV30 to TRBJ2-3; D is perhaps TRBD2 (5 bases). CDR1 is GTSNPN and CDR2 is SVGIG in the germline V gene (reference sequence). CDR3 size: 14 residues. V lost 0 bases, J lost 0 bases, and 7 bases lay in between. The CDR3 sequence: CAWSVDWSTDTQYF. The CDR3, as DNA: TGTGCCTGGAGTGTGGACTGGAGCACAGATACGCAGTATTTT. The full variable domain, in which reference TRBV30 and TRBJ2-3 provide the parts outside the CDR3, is SQTIHQWPATLVQPVGSPLSLECTVEGTSNPNLYWYRQAAGRGLQLLFYSVGIGQISSEVPQNLSASRPQDRQFILSSKKLLLSDSGFYLCAWSVDWSTDTQYFGPGTRLTVL.

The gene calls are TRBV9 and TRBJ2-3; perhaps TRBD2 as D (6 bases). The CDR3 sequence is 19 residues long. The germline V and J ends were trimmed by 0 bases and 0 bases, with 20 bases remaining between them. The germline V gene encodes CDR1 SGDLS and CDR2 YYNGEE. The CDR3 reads CASSVVGVASSDSTDTQYF. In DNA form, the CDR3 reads TGTGCCAGCAGCGTAGTCGGGGTTGCTTCTAGCGATAGCACAGATACGCAGTATTTT. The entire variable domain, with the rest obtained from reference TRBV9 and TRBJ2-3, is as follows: DSGVTQTPKHLITATGQRVTLRCSPRSGDLSVYWYQQSLDQGLQFLIQYYNGEERAKGNILERFSAQQFPDLHSELNLSSLELGDSALYFCASSVVGVASSDSTDTQYFGPGTRLTVL.

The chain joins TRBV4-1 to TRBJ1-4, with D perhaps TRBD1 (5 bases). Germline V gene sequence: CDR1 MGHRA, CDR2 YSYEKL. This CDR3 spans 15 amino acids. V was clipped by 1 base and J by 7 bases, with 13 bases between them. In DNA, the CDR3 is TGCGCCAGCAGCCAAGTCGGGGGAGTAAGTGAAAAACTGTTTTTT. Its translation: CASSQVGGVSEKLFF.

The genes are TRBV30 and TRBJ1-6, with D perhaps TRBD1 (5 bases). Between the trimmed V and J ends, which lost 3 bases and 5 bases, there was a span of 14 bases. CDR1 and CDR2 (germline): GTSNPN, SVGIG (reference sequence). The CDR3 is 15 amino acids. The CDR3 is CAWSEGQPNNSPLHF. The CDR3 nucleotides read TGTGCCTGGAGCGAAGGACAACCAAATAATTCACCCCTCCACTTT.

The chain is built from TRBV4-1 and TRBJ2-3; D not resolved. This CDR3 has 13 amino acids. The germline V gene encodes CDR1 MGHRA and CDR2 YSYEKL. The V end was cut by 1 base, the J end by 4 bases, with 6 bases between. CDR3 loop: CASSQAVADTQYF. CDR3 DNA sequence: TGCGCCAGCAGCCAAGCCGTCGCAGATACGCAGTATTTT.

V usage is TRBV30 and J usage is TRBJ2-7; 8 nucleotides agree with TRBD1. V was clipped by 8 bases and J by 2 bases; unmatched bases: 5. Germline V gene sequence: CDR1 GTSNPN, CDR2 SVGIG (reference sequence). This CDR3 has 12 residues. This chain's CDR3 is CAGQGAPYEQYF. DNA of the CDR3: TGTGCCGGGCAGGGGGCCCCCTACGAGCAGTACTTC.

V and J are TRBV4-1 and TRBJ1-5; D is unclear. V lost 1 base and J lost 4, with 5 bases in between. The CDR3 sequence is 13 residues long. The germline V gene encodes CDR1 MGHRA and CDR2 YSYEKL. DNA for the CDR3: TGCGCCAGCAGCCAAGTCGGGAATCAGCCCCAGCATTTT. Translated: CASSQVGNQPQHF.